The clone carrying this T cell receptor beta chain came up once. Its antigen remains unknown. These data are taken from a study of T cell responses to AZD1222 COVID-19 vaccine. Across the whole study: Second doses were pooled across both intervals (about 4 or about 12 weeks). Study outcomes and limitations: Researchers took repertoire samples only after the peak T cell response had come.

The CDR3 totals 15 residues. V lost 1 base, J lost 5 bases, and 15 bases lay in between. Germline CDR1 and CDR2: SGHTS and YDEGEE. Assay used: immunoSEQ multiplex PCR; TCRdb lists only in-frame clones, some missing. The table records fewer than 110,000 clones, about 90% of them present only once. The receptor's source is an adult in good health. Sequences were derived from peripheral blood, sampled on day 0 of AZD1222 vaccination. The V gene is TRBV5-8, the J gene TRBJ1-1; D is uncertain. The CDR3 sequence is CASSLFDGKWTEAFF. In nucleotides, the CDR3 is TGTGCCAGCAGCTTGTTCGACGGGAAGTGGACTGAAGCTTTCTTT.